This is a list of T cell receptor beta chains from one sample in a study of CD8 T cells in Susac syndrome. Each CDR3 protein gets one entry after TCRdb re-called the immunoSEQ multiplex PCR reads with MiXCR. The table has about 180,000 distinct CDR3 sequences, roughly 94% seen once. Material: CD4+ T cells from PBMCs. The receptors come from a human donor with Susac syndrome. Both conserved end residues are part of each CDR3. The D gene is left open where the match is weak. Clone size, where shown, is once, few, many, or a class for clones that have expanded.

>TRBJ2-2|TRBV20-1|-|once
TGCAGCCCGAGGCAGGCGAACACCGGGGAGCTGTTTTTT
CSPRQANTGELFF
>TRBJ2-3|TRBV24-1|-|-
TGTGCCACCAGTGATTCCGCCGGGACCCTTCTCACAGATACGCAGTATTTT
CATSDSAGTLLTDTQYF
>TRBJ1-4|TRBV5-6|-|-
TGTGCCAGCAGCTTGGCCCCGGAAGGAAAACTGTTTTTT
CASSLAPEGKLFF
>TRBJ2-7|TRBV5-4|TRBD1|once
TGTGCCAGCAGCTTGGGATCCAGGGGGCACGGGGCCGAGCAGTACTTC
CASSLGSRGHGAEQYF
>TRBJ2-7|TRBV20-1|TRBD1|-
TGCAGTGCTCCGACAGGGGCCAGCTCCTACGAGCAGTACTTC
CSAPTGASSYEQYF
>TRBJ2-2|TRBV5-1|TRBD2|once
TGCGCCAGCAGCTTGGGGACTAGCCAATCCCGGGGCACCGGGGAGCTGTTTTTT
CASSLGTSQSRGTGELFF
>TRBJ2-5|TRBV7-9|TRBD2|-
TGTGCCAGCAGCTTAGCGCGGGGGGAAGAGACCCAGTACTTC
CASSLARGEETQYF
>TRBJ1-4|TRBV7-9|-|-
TGTGCCAGCAGCTTATCGCACAGGGACGGTGAAAAACTGTTTTTT
CASSLSHRDGEKLFF
>TRBJ1-1|TRBV7-6|-|-
TGTGCCAGCAGCTTAAGGGAGGGGAACACTGAAGCTTTCTTT
CASSLREGNTEAFF
>TRBJ2-7|TRBV9|TRBD2|-
TGTGCCAGCAGCCCCAGCGGGACTAGCGGGGCGAGCTCCTACGAGCAGTACTTC
CASSPSGTSGASSYEQYF
>TRBJ1-5|TRBV3-1|-|-
TGTGCCAGCAGCCAAGCGGGGATCGAGCAGCCCCAGCATTTT
CASSQAGIEQPQHF
>TRBJ2-7|TRBV5-1|-|-
TGCGCCAGCAGCCGGTCCGGGACCCAGGGGACCGAGCAGTACTTC
CASSRSGTQGTEQYF
>TRBJ2-1|TRBV5-4|-|-
TGTGCCAGCAGCTTTGGGCAGCTCGGAGAGCAGTTCTTC
CASSFGQLGEQFF
>TRBJ2-1|TRBV5-6|TRBD2|-
TGTGCCAGCAGCTTGTTAAGCGGGGGGAACAATGAGCAGTTCTTC
CASSLLSGGNNEQFF
>TRBJ1-2|TRBV3-1|-|once
TGTGCCAGCAGCCAAGATCGGGGTCGGCCCCATGGCTACACCTTC
CASSQDRGRPHGYTF
>TRBJ1-1|TRBV6-6|-|-
TGTGCCAGCGAGGGCATGAACACTGAAGCTTTCTTT
CASEGMNTEAFF
>TRBJ2-5|TRBV2|TRBD2|-
TGTGCCAGCAAGACTAGCGGGGGTCAAGAGACCCAGTACTTC
CASKTSGGQETQYF
>TRBJ2-7|TRBV7-3|TRBD2|-
TGTGCCAGCAGTCTTAGCGGGGGGGCCTACGAGCAGTACTTC
CASSLSGGAYEQYF
>TRBJ1-6|TRBV7-8|-|-
TGTGCCAGCAACCGCGCGGGGGGTAGAAATTCACCCCTCCACTTT
CASNRAGGRNSPLHF
>TRBJ2-2|TRBV12-3/TRBV12-4|TRBD2|-
TGTGCCAGCAGTTCGTCGGCTAGCGGGGGGTTACTGGAGCTGTTTTTT
CASSSSASGGLLELFF
>TRBJ1-5|TRBV18|-|-
TGTGCCACCACACCAGGAGGGTACCCCGGCCAGCCCCAGCATTTT
CATTPGGYPGQPQHF
>TRBJ1-2|TRBV5-1|TRBD1|-
TGCGCCAGCAGCCCTGACAGGGACGGCTACACCTTC
CASSPDRDGYTF
>TRBJ2-3|TRBV2|-|few
TGTGCCAGCAGTGTGGAGGGCACAGATACGCAGTATTTT
CASSVEGTDTQYF
>TRBJ2-7|TRBV20-1|-|-
TGCAGTGCTAGCGGGGAATACGAGCAGTACTTC
CSASGEYEQYF
>TRBJ1-6|TRBV30|-|-
TGTGCCTGGAATCCGACAAGGGGGGGTAATTCACCCCTCCACTTT
CAWNPTRGGNSPLHF
>TRBJ2-1|TRBV18|-|-
TGTGCCAGCTCCCCTGTAGATTCCAGCCGATACAATGAGCAGTTCTTC
CASSPVDSSRYNEQFF
>TRBJ1-6|TRBV5-4|TRBD1|-
TGTGCCAGCAGCTTACAGGGGTGGGGTTCACCCCTCCACTTT
CASSLQGWGSPLHF
>TRBJ2-7|TRBV30|-|-
TGTGCCTGCCTACGAAGGGACTTGGGCTCCTACGAGCAGTACTTC
CACLRRDLGSYEQYF
>TRBJ2-4|TRBV15|-|-
TGTGCCACCAGCAAGGGGGGCTCGGGCATTCAGTACTTC
CATSKGGSGIQYF
>TRBJ1-2|TRBV7-9|-|-
TGTGCCTGGGCAGGGGACTATGGCTACACCTTC
CAWAGDYGYTF
>TRBJ2-1|TRBV7-2|TRBD2|once
TGTGCCAGCAGCCCCCTAGGCGGGGGGGCTACGAGTGAGCAGTTCTTC
CASSPLGGGATSEQFF
>TRBJ1-1|TRBV4-3|TRBD1|-
TGCGCCAGCAGCCAAGATTCGGGACAGGCGTACGGAGCTTTCTTT
CASSQDSGQAYGAFF
>TRBJ1-2|TRBV3-1|-|-
TGTGCCAGCAGCCTTGTCCAGGAGGGCTATGGCTACACCTTC
CASSLVQEGYGYTF
>TRBJ1-5|TRBV6-4|-|-
TGTGCCAGCCTAAGGGACCACAATCAGCCCCAGCATTTT
CASLRDHNQPQHF
>TRBJ1-5|TRBV20-1|-|-
TGCAGTGCTAGGTGGGAGGGAGATCAGCCCCAGCATTTT
CSARWEGDQPQHF
>TRBJ1-2|TRBV4-3|-|-
TGCGCCAGCAGCCAAGTACAAGACACCTATGGCTACACCTTC
CASSQVQDTYGYTF
>TRBJ1-1|TRBV18|TRBD1|-
TGTGCCAGCTCACCAGCCACAGGGGCACGCACTGAAGCTTTCTTT
CASSPATGARTEAFF
>TRBJ2-5|TRBV5-1|TRBD2|-
TGCGCCAGCAGCTTATTGGGGACTACACAAGAGACCCAGTACTTC
CASSLLGTTQETQYF
>TRBJ1-1|TRBV20-1|-|-
TGCAGTGCTAGGATGGGGGGGGGCACTGAAGCTTTCTTT
CSARMGGGTEAFF
>TRBJ2-3|TRBV6-5|-|-
TGTGCCAGCAGTCCCCCTGGGCTCACAGATACGCAGTATTTT
CASSPPGLTDTQYF
>TRBJ2-1|TRBV24-1|-|-
TGTGCCACCAGTGATGGATGGTACAATGAGCAGTTCTTC
CATSDGWYNEQFF
>TRBJ2-7|TRBV10-3|-|-
TGTGCCATCAGTGGTTACGGGAGTCTGGGCGAGCAGTACTTC
CAISGYGSLGEQYF
>TRBJ1-6|TRBV4-3|-|-
TGCGCCAGCAGCCAAGACAGGGAGGTTTCACCCCTCCACTTT
CASSQDREVSPLHF
>TRBJ1-2|TRBV19|TRBD1|-
TGTGCCAGTAGCCGGGGGACAGAGGACTATGGCTACACCTTC
CASSRGTEDYGYTF